The subject of this entry is one T cell receptor beta chain. Antigen specificity is unknown. Libraries of bulk TCR were made by previously described methods (with listed TCR primers). TCRdb reprocessed the PCR reads with MiXCR, giving one entry per CDR3 protein. The sample lists about 100,000 distinct CDR3 sequences, about 35% seen once, with 9.7% in the top ten. This sample is drawn from a study of molecular identifiers for immune sequencing clone quantification. Overall study results and limits: Clones carrying above 20 RNA copies accounted for over 97% of effector molecules, under 1% in naive cells. A shared barcode on identical TCR molecules could lead to underestimated sizes for highly expanded clones.

Sorting recovered naive CD8 T cells on a CD8+CD4-CCR7+CD45RA+ profile. Germline CDR1 reads LGHDT; CDR2 reads YNNKEL (reference sequence). V lost 5 bases and J 2 bases, leaving 15 bases between the germline ends. The CDR3 is 15 amino acids. The sequenced sample was naive CD8+ T cells from blood, with Jurkat cell RNA spiked in. As for subset: FACS-sorted CD8+CD4-CCR7+CD45RA+ naive T cells. The gene calls are TRBV3-1 and TRBJ1-1; D possibly corresponds to TRBD1 (6 bases). The clonotype was recovered from a human donor in good health. Some libraries in this study had Jurkat cell RNA spiked in. The CDR3 region is CASSEGSRGNTEAFF. The CDR3 coding sequence is TGTGCCAGCAGCGAAGGGAGCAGGGGAAACACTGAAGCTTTCTTT.